This T cell receptor (beta chain) was identified in a study of PD-L1 blockade in urothelial cancer. Overall study context: Atezolizumab, begun by patients at some point between 2013 and 2014, was given at 1,200 mg intravenously every 3 weeks. At 3 weeks (second dose) and 6 weeks after starting treatment, blood was analyzed.

Measured with immunoSEQ multiplex PCR; TCRdb has only the in-frame clones, and not every one. The table has 50,000 to 60,000 clones, approximately 87% seen once. This clone was counted once. The V gene's germline CDR1 is SGHTA and CDR2 FQGNSA. The J segment lost 2 bases and the V segment lost 11 bases, leaving 9 bases of the junction unmatched. The CDR3 runs to 15 residues. The receptor's source is a middle-aged man with urothelial cancer. The chain carries TRBV7-2 and TRBJ2-1, with 10 bases identical to TRBD2. The sample here was PBMCs, taken around atezolizumab (anti-PD-L1) treatment. The CDR3 spells CACTLAGVAYNEQFF. The CDR3 nucleotides are TGTGCCTGCACCCTAGCGGGAGTAGCCTACAATGAGCAGTTCTTC.